This T cell receptor (beta chain) originates from a study of cytomegalovirus exposure and HLA in healthy donors. Overall study results and limits: Compared with the roughly 730-donor mean, an Asian-associated ancestry cluster reportedly had fewer N-insertions, according to a later analysis.

Looked up from germline, CDR1 is SGHNT and CDR2 is YENEEA. The CDR3 sequence is 16 residues long. Trimming took off 1 base at V and 0 bases at J, with 9 bases between the two ends. The primer mix had 60 Vbeta and 13 Jbeta primers. Assay: immunoSEQ multiplex PCR; the TCRdb copy retains only in-frame clones and omits some. The sample carries approximately 130,000 clones, over 75% recorded once. A single count supports this clone. What it recognizes is unknown. The chain links TRBV11-3 to TRBJ2-2, with D perhaps matching TRBD1 (6 bases). Specimen: PBMCs. The receptor comes from a woman between 18 and 29 years old in good health and CMV-seronegative. The CDR3 loop reads CASSLGRQANTGELFF. CDR3 DNA: TGTGCCAGCAGCTTAGGCCGACAGGCGAACACCGGGGAGCTGTTTTTT.